This TCR beta chain was captured by sequencing in a study of patients and donors after allogeneic stem cell transplantation. TCRdb processed the RT-PCR reads anew with MiXCR; each CDR3 protein has one entry. This table holds about 960,000 distinct CDR3 sequences, roughly 18% found once. Trimming took off 6 bases at V and 8 bases at J, with 14 bases between the two ends. From germline, CDR1 is SQVTM and CDR2 ANQGSEA. The CDR3 is 12 amino acids. The V and J genes are TRBV29-1 and TRBJ2-1; weak D call: TRBD1 (5 bases). Sequences were obtained from blood, either unsorted or a sorted T cell fraction (not recorded which). The clonotype was recovered from a human donor who was either an allogeneic HSCT recipient or a stem cell or donor lymphocyte infusion donor (not recorded which). It is not recorded whose cells these are; they may come from a transplant donor. Here the CDR3 reads CSVAGHNYEQFF. The CDR3 nucleotides read TGCAGCGTAGCCGGACATAACTATGAGCAGTTCTTC.